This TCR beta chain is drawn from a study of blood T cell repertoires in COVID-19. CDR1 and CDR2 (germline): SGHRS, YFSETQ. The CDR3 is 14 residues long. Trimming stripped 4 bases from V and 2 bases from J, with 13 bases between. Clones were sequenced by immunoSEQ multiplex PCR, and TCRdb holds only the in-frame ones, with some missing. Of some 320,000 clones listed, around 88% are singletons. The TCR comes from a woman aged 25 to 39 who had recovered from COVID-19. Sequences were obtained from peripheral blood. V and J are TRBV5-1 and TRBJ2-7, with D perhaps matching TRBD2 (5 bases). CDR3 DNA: TGCGCCAGCAGCCGCACCGGGATTCCCTACGAGCAGTACTTC. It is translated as CASSRTGIPYEQYF. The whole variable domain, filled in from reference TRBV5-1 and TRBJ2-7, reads KAGVTQTPRYLIKTRGQQVTLSCSPISGHRSVSWYQQTPGQGLQFLFEYFSETQRNKGNFPGRFSGRQFSNSRSEMNVSTLELGDSALYLCASSRTGIPYEQYFGPGTRLTVT.